This T cell receptor beta chain comes out of a study of T cell repertoires in cytomegalovirus infection. The V end lost 2 bases, the J end lost 5 bases, and 4 bases lay between the germline ends. This CDR3 has 11 amino acids. Germline-derived CDR1 and CDR2 are SQVTM and ANQGSEA. A single record per CDR3 protein comes from TCRdb applying MiXCR to the reads. The sample has hundreds of thousands of distinct CDR3 sequences; roughly 26% are singletons. This chain connects TRBV29-1 to TRBJ2-1; D ambiguous. The specimen was CD8+ T cells from PBMCs. The TCR comes from a human donor in good health (CMV status not recorded). Some clones in this sample may be carry-over from other donors' samples. CDR3 protein: CSVEQDNEQFF. CDR3 DNA sequence: TGCAGCGTTGAACAGGACAATGAGCAGTTCTTC.